In its sample, the clone carrying this TCR beta chain was seen a few times. The source of the sample is a study of identical twins. TCRdb processed the 5' RACE reads anew with MiXCR; each CDR3 protein has one entry. This sample yields 350,000 to 450,000 distinct CDR3 sequences, of which approximately 17% are seen a single time; around 10% belongs to the top ten. The V gene's germline CDR1 is MDHEN and CDR2 SYDVKM. Unmatched junction bases numbered 4, after V lost 7 bases and J lost 6 bases. The CDR3 extends over 14 amino acids. The gene calls are TRBV28 and TRBJ2-1, with 12 bases aligning to TRBD2. The receptor was isolated from a middle-aged man in good health. Material: naive T cells sorted from blood. This CDR3 is CASTLGLAGNEQFF. Written as DNA, the CDR3 is TGTGCCAGCACCTTGGGACTAGCGGGCAATGAGCAGTTCTTC.